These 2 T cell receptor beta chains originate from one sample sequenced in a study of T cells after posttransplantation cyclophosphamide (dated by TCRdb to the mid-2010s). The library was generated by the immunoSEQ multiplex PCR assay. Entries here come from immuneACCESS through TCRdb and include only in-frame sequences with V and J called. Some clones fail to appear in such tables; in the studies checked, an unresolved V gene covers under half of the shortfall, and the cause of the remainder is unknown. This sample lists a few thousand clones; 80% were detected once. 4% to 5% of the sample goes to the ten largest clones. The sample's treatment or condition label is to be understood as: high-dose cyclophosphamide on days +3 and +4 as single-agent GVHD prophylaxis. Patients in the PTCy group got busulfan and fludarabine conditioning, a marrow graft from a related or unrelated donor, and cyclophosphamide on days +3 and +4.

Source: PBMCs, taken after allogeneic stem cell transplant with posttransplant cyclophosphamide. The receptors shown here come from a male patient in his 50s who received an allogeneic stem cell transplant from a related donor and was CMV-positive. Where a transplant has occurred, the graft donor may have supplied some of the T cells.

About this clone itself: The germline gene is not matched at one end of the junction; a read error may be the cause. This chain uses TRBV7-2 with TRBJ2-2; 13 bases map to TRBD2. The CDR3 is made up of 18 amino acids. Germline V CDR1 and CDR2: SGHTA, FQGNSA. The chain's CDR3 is CASSLARTSGGLTEELFF. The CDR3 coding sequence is TGTGCCAGCAGCTTAGCCCGGACTAGCGGGGGACTCACCGAGGAGCTGTTTTTT.

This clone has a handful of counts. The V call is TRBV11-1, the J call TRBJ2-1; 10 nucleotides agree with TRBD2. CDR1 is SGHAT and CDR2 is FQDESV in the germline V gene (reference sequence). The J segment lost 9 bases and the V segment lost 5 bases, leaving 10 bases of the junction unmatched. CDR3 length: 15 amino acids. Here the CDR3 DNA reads TGTGCCAGCAGCCCTTATGTGGCTAGCGGGGGTGAGCAGTTCTTC. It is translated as CASSPYVASGGEQFF.